This TCR beta chain came from a study of identifying expanded T cells in peripheral blood. Germline values: CDR1 SEHNR, CDR2 FQNEAQ (reference sequence). V lost 6 bases, J lost 2 bases, and 8 bases lay in between. The CDR3 spans 13 residues. On this clone itself: Its antigen is not identified.

Broader study findings: Variance in clone template counts between approximately two-week samples significantly increased with total template count across all healthy donors. Approximately 1.2 clones differed between technical replicates, versus around 15 and 19 over time.

Profiled with immunoSEQ multiplex PCR; TCRdb holds only in-frame clones, not every one. The table includes some 99,000 clones, 88% detected once. Healthy donors had no documented immune events, such as infections, while sampled. The rearrangement links TRBV7-9 to TRBJ1-3; D ambiguous. The sequencing sample was made of blood. This TCR came from a person between 18 and 70 years old in good health. The chain's CDR3 is CASRRQAGNTIYF. The CDR3 DNA sequence: TGTGCCAGCAGGCGGCAGGCTGGAAACACCATATATTTT. The variable domain in full, completed from reference TRBV7-9 and TRBJ1-3, reads DTGVSQNPRHKITKRGQNVTFRCDPISEHNRLYWYRQTLGQGPEFLTYFQNEAQLEKSRLLSDRFSAERPKGSFSTLEIQRTEQGDSAMYLCASRRQAGNTIYFGEGSWLTVV.